The source of this T cell receptor (beta chain) is a study of blood T cell repertoires in COVID-19 (dated by TCRdb to 2019 to 2021). With respect to the entire study: Samples from collaborators originated in the United States, Italy and Spain and spanned both the acute and convalescent phases of COVID-19. The sample metadata nearly always contained a de-identified subject ID, COVID-19 status, age in years and sex. The samples were drawn from two sources: the first 160 participants of the ongoing ImmuneRACE study, and some 1,300 subjects contributed by 6 global collaborators. Subjects who had been exposed to COVID-19, were actively infected with it, or had recovered from it provided the deeply sampled blood TCRbeta repertoires that made up the dataset. The prospective study material was composed of cDNA or gDNA derived from T cells, B-cell-depleted T cells, or PBMCs. The repertoires were released in a freely available public database meant as a resource for research on the immune response to SARS-CoV-2. Where available, HLA class I and class II types were obtained from metadata supplied by the sample provider rather than from assay-based typing.

The CDR3 starts with the cysteine, ends with the phenylalanine, and has 13 residues. Only CDR3 DNA remains: 39 bases, in frame from the first base. In the germline V gene, CDR1 corresponds to LGHNT and CDR2 to FRNRAP. V lost 9 bases and J lost 0 bases; the stretch between them is 12 bases long. The immunoSEQ Assay, a bias-controlled multiplex PCR, was used to amplify TCRbeta CDR3 regions from genomic DNA. The authors' analysis ran thus. Within the assay, amplification of reference gene primers was used to estimate how many nucleated cells each sample contained. Sequence reads were collapsed and filtered to measure the absolute abundance of every unique TCRbeta CDR3 rearrangement. For each sample, productive Simpson clonality was calculated as the square root of Simpson's diversity index over productive rearrangements. TCRdb limited this immuneACCESS table to in-frame rearrangements with V and J called. A share of clones is missing; checked studies link under half to unresolved V genes, and the rest is unexplained. V and J calls and clone size are as listed in that table; D and trimming were resolved from the DNA. This sample is represented by fewer than 200,000 clones; around 84% of them were singletons. About 0.95% of the sample rests with the top ten.

Each collaborating institution followed its own protocols to collect whole blood in K2EDTA tubes. Collaborator samples were shipped for TCRbeta analysis as frozen whole blood, isolated PBMCs, or DNA extracted from either sample type. About this clone itself: Its antigen remains undetermined. Per-nucleotide qualities are absent, and no much larger clonotype sits a single base away.

Points the paper makes about the study in general: The quantity of clinical and demographic metadata differed by source and by participant and was supplied without curation.

The source is a man aged 35 to 55 with acute or convalescent COVID-19. The source material was peripheral blood. The V and J segments used are TRBV12-5 and TRBJ2-7; TRBD2 could be the D gene, as 5 bases match. CDR3 region: CASGRGYSYEQYF. The sequence in DNA is TGTGCTAGCGGCCGAGGGTACTCCTACGAGCAGTACTTC.